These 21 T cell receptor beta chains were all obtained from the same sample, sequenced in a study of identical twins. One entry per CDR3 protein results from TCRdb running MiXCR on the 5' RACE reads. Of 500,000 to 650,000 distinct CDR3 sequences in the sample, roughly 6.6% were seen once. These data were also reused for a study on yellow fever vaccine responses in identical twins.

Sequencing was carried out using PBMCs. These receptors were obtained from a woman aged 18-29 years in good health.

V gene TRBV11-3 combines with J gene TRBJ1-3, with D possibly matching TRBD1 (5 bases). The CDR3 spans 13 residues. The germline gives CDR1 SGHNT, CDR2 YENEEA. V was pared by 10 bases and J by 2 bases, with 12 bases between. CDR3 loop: CATGGTPGNTIYF. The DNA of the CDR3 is TGTGCCACCGGGGGTACTCCTGGAAACACCATATATTTT.

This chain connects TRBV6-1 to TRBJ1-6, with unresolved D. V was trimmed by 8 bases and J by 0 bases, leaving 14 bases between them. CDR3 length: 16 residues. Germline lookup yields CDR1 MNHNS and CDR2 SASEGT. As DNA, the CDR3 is TGTGCCAGCCAAGTCAGACCCAGCTCCTATAATTCACCCCTCCACTTT. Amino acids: CASQVRPSSYNSPLHF.

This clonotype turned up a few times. The CDR3 sequence: CASSLGLAGEGEQFF. CDR3 in DNA: TGTGCCAGCAGCTTAGGACTAGCGGGAGAGGGTGAGCAGTTCTTC. The chain joins TRBV7-2 to TRBJ2-1; 12 bases match TRBD2. The germline CDR1 and CDR2 sequences are SGHTA and FQGNSA. V lost 1 base, J lost 9 bases, and 4 bases stayed unmatched. This CDR3 is built from 15 residues.

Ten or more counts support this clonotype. The CDR3 protein is CASSQVEREVSYNEQFF. The CDR3 DNA sequence: TGTGCCAGCAGCCAAGTCGAGCGGGAGGTGTCCTACAATGAGCAGTTCTTC. The chain has TRBV4-2 and TRBJ2-1; 9 nucleotides match TRBD2. The J segment lost 1 base and the V segment lost 1 base, leaving 5 bases of the junction unmatched. The CDR3 runs to 17 residues. Germline assignment: CDR1 LGHNA and CDR2 YNFKEQ.

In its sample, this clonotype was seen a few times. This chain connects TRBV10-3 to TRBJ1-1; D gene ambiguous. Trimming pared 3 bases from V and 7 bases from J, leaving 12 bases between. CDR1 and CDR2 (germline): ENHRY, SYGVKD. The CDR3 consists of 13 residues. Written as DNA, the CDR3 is TGTGCCATCAGTGACGGCAGCAGTTATGAAGCTTTCTTT. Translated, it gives CAISDGSSYEAFF.

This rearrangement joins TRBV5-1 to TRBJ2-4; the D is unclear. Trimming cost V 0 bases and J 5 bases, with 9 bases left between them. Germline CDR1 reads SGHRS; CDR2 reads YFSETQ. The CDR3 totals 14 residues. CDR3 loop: CASSLGNPENIQYF. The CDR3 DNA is TGCGCCAGCAGCTTGGGCAATCCAGAAAACATTCAGTACTTC. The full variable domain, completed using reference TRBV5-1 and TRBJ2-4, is KAGVTQTPRYLIKTRGQQVTLSCSPISGHRSVSWYQQTPGQGLQFLFEYFSETQRNKGNFPGRFSGRQFSNSRSEMNVSTLELGDSALYLCASSLGNPENIQYFGAGTRLSVL.

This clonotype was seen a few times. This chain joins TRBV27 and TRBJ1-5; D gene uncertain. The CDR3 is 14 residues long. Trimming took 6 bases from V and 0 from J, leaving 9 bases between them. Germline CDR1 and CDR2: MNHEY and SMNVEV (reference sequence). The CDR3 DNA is TGTGCCAGCAGGATGGTAAATAGCAATCAGCCCCAGCATTTT. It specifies CASRMVNSNQPQHF.

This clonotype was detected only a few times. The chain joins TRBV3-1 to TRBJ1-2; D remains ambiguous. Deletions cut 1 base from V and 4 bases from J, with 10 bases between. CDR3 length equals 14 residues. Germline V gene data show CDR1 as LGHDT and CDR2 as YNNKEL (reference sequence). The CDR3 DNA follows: TGTGCCAGCAGCCAAGTTCCCGTCGGCTATGGCTACACCTTC. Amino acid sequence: CASSQVPVGYGYTF.

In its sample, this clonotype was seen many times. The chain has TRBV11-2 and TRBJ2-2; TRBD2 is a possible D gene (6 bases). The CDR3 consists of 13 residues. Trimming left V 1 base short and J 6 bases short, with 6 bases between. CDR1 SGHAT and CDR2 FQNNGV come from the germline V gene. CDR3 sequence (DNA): TGTGCCAGCAGCTTAGGGGAGGCCGGGGAGCTGTTTTTT. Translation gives CASSLGEAGELFF.

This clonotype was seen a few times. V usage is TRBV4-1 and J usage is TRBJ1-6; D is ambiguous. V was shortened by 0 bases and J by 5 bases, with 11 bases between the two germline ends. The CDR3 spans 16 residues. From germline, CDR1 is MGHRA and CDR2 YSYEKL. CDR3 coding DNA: TGCGCCAGCAGCCAAGATGCGGCAGTTAATAATTCACCCCTCCACTTT. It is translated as CASSQDAAVNNSPLHF.

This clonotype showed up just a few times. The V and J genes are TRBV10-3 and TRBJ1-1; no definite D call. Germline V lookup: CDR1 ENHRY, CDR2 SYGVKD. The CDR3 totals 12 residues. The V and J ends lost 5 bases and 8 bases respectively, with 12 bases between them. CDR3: CAISPILGEAFF. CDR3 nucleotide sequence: TGTGCCATCAGTCCAATTTTGGGCGAAGCTTTCTTT.

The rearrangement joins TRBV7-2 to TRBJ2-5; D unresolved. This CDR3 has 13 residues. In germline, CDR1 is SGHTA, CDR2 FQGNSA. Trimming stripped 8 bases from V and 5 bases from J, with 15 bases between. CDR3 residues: CASAIGIWETQYF. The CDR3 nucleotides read TGTGCCAGCGCGATAGGAATCTGGGAGACCCAGTACTTC.

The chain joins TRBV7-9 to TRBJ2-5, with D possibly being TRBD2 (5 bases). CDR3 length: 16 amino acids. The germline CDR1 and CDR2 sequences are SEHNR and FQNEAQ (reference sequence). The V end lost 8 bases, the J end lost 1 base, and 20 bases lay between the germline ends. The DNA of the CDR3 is TGTGCCAGCGAATTGGGAGACATTCCAGCCCAAGAGACCCAGTACTTC. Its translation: CASELGDIPAQETQYF.

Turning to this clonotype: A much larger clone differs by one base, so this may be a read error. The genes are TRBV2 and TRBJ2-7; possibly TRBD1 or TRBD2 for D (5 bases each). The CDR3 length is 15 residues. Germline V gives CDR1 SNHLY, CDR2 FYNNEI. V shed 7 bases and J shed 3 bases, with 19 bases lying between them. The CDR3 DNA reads TGTGCCAGCACTCCACGGGACGGTATACTCTACGAGCAGTACTTC. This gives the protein CASTPRDGILYEQYF.

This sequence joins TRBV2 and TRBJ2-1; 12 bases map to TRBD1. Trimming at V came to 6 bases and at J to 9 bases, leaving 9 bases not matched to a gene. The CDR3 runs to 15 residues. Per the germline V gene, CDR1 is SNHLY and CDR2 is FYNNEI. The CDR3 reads CASRSPGQGAGEQFF. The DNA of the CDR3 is TGTGCCAGCAGATCCCCGGGACAGGGGGCCGGTGAGCAGTTCTTC.

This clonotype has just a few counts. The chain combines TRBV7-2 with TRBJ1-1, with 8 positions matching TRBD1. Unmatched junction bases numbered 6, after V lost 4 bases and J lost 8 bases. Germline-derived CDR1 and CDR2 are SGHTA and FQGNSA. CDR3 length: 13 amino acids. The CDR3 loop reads CASSSGQGGEAFF. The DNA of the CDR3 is TGTGCCAGCAGCTCTGGACAGGGTGGAGAAGCTTTCTTT.

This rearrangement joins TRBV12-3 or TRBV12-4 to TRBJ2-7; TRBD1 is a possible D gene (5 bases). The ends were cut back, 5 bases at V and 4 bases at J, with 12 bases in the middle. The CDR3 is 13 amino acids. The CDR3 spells CASSIGHSYEQYF. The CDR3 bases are TGTGCCAGCAGTATCGGACACTCGTACGAGCAGTACTTC.

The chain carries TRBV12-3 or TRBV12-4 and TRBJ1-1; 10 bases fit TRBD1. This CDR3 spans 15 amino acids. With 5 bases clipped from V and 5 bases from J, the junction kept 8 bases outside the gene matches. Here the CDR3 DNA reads TGTGCCAGCAGTGTCCCGGGGACAGGGGTAACTGAAGCTTTCTTT. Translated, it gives CASSVPGTGVTEAFF.

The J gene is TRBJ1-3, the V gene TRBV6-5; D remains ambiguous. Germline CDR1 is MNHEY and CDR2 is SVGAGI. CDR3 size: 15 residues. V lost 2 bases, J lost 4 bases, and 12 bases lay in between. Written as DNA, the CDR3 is TGTGCCAGCAGTTACCGGCTGGCGGAGGGAAACACCATATATTTT. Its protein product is CASSYRLAEGNTIYF.

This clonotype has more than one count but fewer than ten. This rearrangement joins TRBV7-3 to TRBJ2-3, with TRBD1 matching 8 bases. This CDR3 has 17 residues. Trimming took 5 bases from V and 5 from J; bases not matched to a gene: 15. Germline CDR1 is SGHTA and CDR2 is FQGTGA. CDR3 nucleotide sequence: TGTGCCAGCAGCAGCTTACACAGAGCGGACAGGGAAGATACGCAGTATTTT. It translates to CASSSLHRADREDTQYF.

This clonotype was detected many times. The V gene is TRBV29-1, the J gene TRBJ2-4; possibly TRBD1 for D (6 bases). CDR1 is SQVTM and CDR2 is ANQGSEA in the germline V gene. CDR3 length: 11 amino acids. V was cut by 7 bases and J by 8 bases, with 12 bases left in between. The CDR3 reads CSAQPGDIQYF. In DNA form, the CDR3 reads TGCAGCGCCCAGCCAGGGGACATTCAGTACTTC. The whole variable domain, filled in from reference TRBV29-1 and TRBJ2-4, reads SAVISQKPSRDICQRGTSLTIQCQVDSQVTMMFWYRQQPGQSLTLIATANQGSEATYESGFVIDKFPISRPNLTFSTLTVSNMSPEDSSIYLCSAQPGDIQYFGAGTRLSVL.